This T cell receptor (beta chain) was identified in a study of CD8 T cells in Susac syndrome (dated by TCRdb to between 2018 and 2021). In terms of the full investigation: Repertoire sequencing was used to test whether CD8+ T cell activation and differentiation in Susac syndrome was antigen driven. The study compared CD8+ T cell repertoire clonality among over ten healthy donors, roughly 14 Susac syndrome patients and fewer than 19 multiple sclerosis patients. Broad study findings and their caveats: The number of individuals in the TCR sequencing and HLA analysis was recognized as being relatively small.

Clipping removes 4 bases from V and 1 base from J, with 5 as the unmatched junction base count. The germline V gene provides CDR1 ENHRY and CDR2 SYGVKD. The CDR3 goes from the cysteine to the phenylalanine over 15 residues. Only the CDR3 DNA is retained, 45 bases long and in frame from the first base. RNA was extracted using the RNeasy kit, and roughly 0.5 to 1 microgram was reverse transcribed with random hexamers. TCR beta CDR3 regions were amplified with the immunoSEQ multiplex PCR assay covering 54 Vbeta and 13 Jbeta segments. To correct PCR amplification bias, a synthetic template baseline was used for both primer optimization and computational correction. The authors processed their data as follows. Reads were assigned to V, D and J genes according to IMGT and analyzed in immunoSEQ Analyzer, with only productive sequences retained. Clonality was calculated as one minus the Shannon entropy normalized by log2 of the number of productive unique sequences. For each patient and control, public and private clones were evaluated among the 100 most prevalent clones. Clones were defined as Susac-specific if absent from the healthy and MS cohorts, from approximately 1,100 published viral clones and from other ImmuneACCESS disease sequences. The raw public reads went through TCRdb reprocessing: fastp at Q25, MiXCR clone calling, in-frame beta chains kept. A single entry per CDR3 protein holds the most common genes and DNA from its merged rows. The V and J calls and clone size come from TCRdb's table, not from the authors' own analysis. The sample table holds about 300,000 distinct CDR3 sequences, of which 75% to 85% were seen once. Around 0.21% of the sample is taken by the ten largest.

About this clonotype itself: No antigen is known for it. Qualities for individual bases were not recorded, and no much larger clone is one base off.

Peripheral blood CD8+ and CD4+ T cells from healthy donors, Susac syndrome patients and multiple sclerosis patients were profiled using high-throughput TCR beta sequencing. The multiple sclerosis controls were treatment-naive patients who had stable or active relapsing-remitting disease and met the revised McDonald criteria. CD8+ TEMRA cells were enriched by FACS, while bulk CD8+ and CD4+ T cells were purified by magnetic negative isolation. Blood was collected in EDTA tubes and processed within 24 hours, with PBMCs isolated through density gradient centrifugation. PBMCs destined for TCR sequencing were cryopreserved in liquid nitrogen and later thawed in a 37 °C water bath. The sorted or isolated CD4+, CD8+ and CD8+ TEMRA cells reached a purity of at least 90%.

The sequence joins TRBV10-3 to TRBJ2-3; TRBD1 lines up with 7 middle nucleotides. The sequenced sample was CD8+ T cells from PBMCs. This TCR was recovered from a human donor with multiple sclerosis. The CDR3 protein sequence reads: CAISGQGKGTDTQYF. The bases are TGTGCCATCAGTGGACAGGGAAAGGGCACAGATACGCAGTATTTT.